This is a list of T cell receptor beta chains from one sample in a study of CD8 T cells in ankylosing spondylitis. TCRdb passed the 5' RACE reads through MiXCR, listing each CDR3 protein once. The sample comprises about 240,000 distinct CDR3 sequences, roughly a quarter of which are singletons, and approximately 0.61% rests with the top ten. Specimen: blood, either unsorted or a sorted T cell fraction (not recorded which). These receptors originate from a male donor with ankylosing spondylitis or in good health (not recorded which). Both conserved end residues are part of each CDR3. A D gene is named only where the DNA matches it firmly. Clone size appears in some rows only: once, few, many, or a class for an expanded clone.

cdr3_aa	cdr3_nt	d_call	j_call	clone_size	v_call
CASSLSGANEKLFF	TGTGCCAGCAGTTTATCTGGGGCTAATGAAAAACTGTTTTTT	.	TRBJ1-4	.	TRBV12-3/TRBV12-4
CASSERGGAGNTIYF	TGTGCCAGCAGTGAAAGAGGAGGGGCTGGAAACACCATATATTTT	.	TRBJ1-3	many	TRBV6-1
CASSLGGTQPQHF	TGTGCCAGCAGTTTGGGGGGAACCCAGCCCCAGCATTTT	.	TRBJ1-5	.	TRBV12-3/TRBV12-4
CSAPTRHQGKVGETQYF	TGCAGTGCTCCAACCAGGCATCAGGGGAAGGTTGGGGAGACCCAGTACTTC	.	TRBJ2-5	.	TRBV20-1
CSASYRDRGLYEQYF	TGCAGTGCTAGCTACCGGGACAGGGGCCTCTACGAGCAGTACTTC	TRBD1	TRBJ2-7	.	TRBV20-1
CASSLHRTPYEQYF	TGTGCCAGCAGTTTACACAGGACCCCCTACGAGCAGTACTTC	.	TRBJ2-7	few	TRBV12-3/TRBV12-4
CASSIRGGTGANVLTF	TGTGCCAGCAGTATTAGGGGAGGAACTGGGGCCAACGTCCTGACTTTC	.	TRBJ2-6	.	TRBV12-3/TRBV12-4
CSASSGGGDEQYF	TGCAGTGCTAGTAGCGGGGGAGGGGACGAGCAGTACTTC	TRBD2	TRBJ2-7	.	TRBV20-1
CASSFPHRWARNEQYF	TGTGCCAGCAGTTTCCCCCACAGGTGGGCGCGGAACGAGCAGTACTTC	.	TRBJ2-7	many	TRBV12-3/TRBV12-4
CASSQGWQAKNIQYF	TGTGCCAGCAGCCAGGGGTGGCAAGCCAAAAACATTCAGTACTTC	.	TRBJ2-4	many	TRBV3-1
CSAREGGRDGYTF	TGCAGTGCTAGGGAGGGGGGGAGAGACGGCTACACCTTC	.	TRBJ1-2	few	TRBV20-1
CASSLIVTSEGRYNEQFF	TGTGCCAGCAGCTTAATAGTTACCTCGGAGGGTCGTTACAATGAGCAGTTCTTC	.	TRBJ2-1	many	TRBV7-3
CASSLGQREFRDTQYF	TGTGCCAGCAGCCTGGGACAGCGAGAATTTAGGGATACGCAGTATTTT	TRBD1	TRBJ2-3	.	TRBV12-3/TRBV12-4
CASRPLAGGRETQYF	TGCGCCAGCAGGCCCTTAGCGGGGGGACGGGAGACCCAGTACTTC	TRBD2	TRBJ2-5	.	TRBV4-1
CSAKMVGETQYF	TGCAGTGCTAAGATGGTCGGAGAGACCCAGTACTTC	.	TRBJ2-5	.	TRBV20-1
CSVEGGGMPSDGYTF	TGCAGCGTTGAAGGGGGCGGGATGCCCTCGGATGGCTACACCTTC	.	TRBJ1-2	.	TRBV29-1
CSASRGGGGIEQYF	TGCAGTGCTAGTCGAGGAGGGGGGGGCATCGAGCAGTACTTC	.	TRBJ2-7	.	TRBV20-1